A selection of T cell receptor beta chains follows, all from one sample in a study of patients with pleural tuberculosis. A single record per CDR3 protein comes from TCRdb applying MiXCR to the reads. The table lists about 29,000 distinct CDR3 sequences, 18% of them singletons. The specimen sequenced was peripheral blood. The source is a human donor with pleural tuberculosis. The CDR3 runs from the conserved cysteine through the conserved F or W. The D gene is left open where the match is weak. Some rows have no size entry. The others give once, few or many, or a class for an expanded clone.

cdr3_length j_call clone_size d_call v_call cdr3_aa cdr3_nt
16 TRBJ1-5 many TRBD1 TRBV12-3/TRBV12-4 CASSLGTGVLGQPQHF TGTGCCAGCAGTTTGGGGACAGGGGTATTGGGGCAGCCCCAGCATTTT
13 TRBJ1-2 many - TRBV27 CASGDGNNYGYTF TGTGCCAGCGGGGACGGCAATAACTATGGCTACACCTTC
18 TRBJ2-7 many TRBD2 TRBV20-1 CSARDQTSGVFVAYEQYF TGCAGTGCTAGAGATCAAACTAGCGGGGTATTCGTCGCCTACGAGCAGTACTTC
13 TRBJ2-5 many - TRBV28 CASSFEAQETQYF TGTGCCAGCAGTTTCGAGGCCCAAGAGACCCAGTACTTC
17 TRBJ1-6 few TRBD1 TRBV30 CAWSVTETGASNSPLHF TGTGCCTGGAGTGTTACGGAGACAGGGGCGAGTAATTCACCCCTCCACTTT
12 TRBJ2-5 many - TRBV20-1 CSAKDLRETQYF TGCAGTGCTAAAGATCTTCGAGAGACCCAGTACTTC
16 TRBJ1-2 - TRBD1 TRBV2 CASSPGGLRRVYGYTF TGTGCCAGCAGTCCAGGGGGGCTAAGGCGGGTCTATGGCTACACCTTC
13 TRBJ2-5 many TRBD1 TRBV5-1 CASARGQSETQYF TGCGCCAGCGCCAGGGGACAGTCAGAGACCCAGTACTTC
13 TRBJ1-5 medium-sized - TRBV20-1 CSAHDRSNQPQHF TGCAGTGCTCATGACAGAAGCAATCAGCCCCAGCATTTT
14 TRBJ2-5 many - TRBV7-2 CASSSWTPPETQYF TGTGCCAGCAGTTCTTGGACACCACCCGAGACCCAGTACTTC
14 TRBJ1-2 many - TRBV6-6 CASSYSRTAYGYTF TGTGCCAGCAGTTACTCTAGGACAGCCTATGGCTACACCTTC
15 TRBJ1-4 - TRBD1 TRBV24-1 CATSDFDRGGEKLFF TGTGCCACCAGTGATTTTGACAGGGGAGGTGAAAAACTGTTTTTT
14 TRBJ1-2 - - TRBV19 CAISEAGANYGYTF TGTGCCATTAGTGAGGCTGGGGCGAACTATGGCTACACCTTC
14 TRBJ1-1 many - TRBV7-9 CASSLYGDPGGAFF TGTGCCAGCAGCTTATATGGAGATCCCGGCGGGGCTTTCTTT
14 TRBJ1-5 many - TRBV7-9 CASSLTDTNQPQHF TGTGCCAGCAGCTTAACCGATACCAATCAGCCCCAGCATTTT
12 TRBJ1-5 many - TRBV19 CASRLGDQPQHF TGTGCCAGTAGACTCGGAGATCAGCCCCAGCATTTT
14 TRBJ1-2 many - TRBV20-1 CSEKKASANYGYTF TGCAGTGAGAAAAAGGCTTCAGCTAACTATGGCTACACCTTC
13 TRBJ2-7 many - TRBV11-2 CASSPSFGDEQYF TGTGCCAGCAGCCCCAGCTTTGGGGACGAGCAGTACTTC
14 TRBJ1-1 medium-sized - TRBV4-3 CASSQEHMNTEAFF TGCGCCAGCAGCCAAGAGCATATGAACACTGAAGCTTTCTTT
14 TRBJ2-5 many - TRBV5-1 CASSLGAIRETQYF TGCGCCAGCAGCTTGGGGGCAATTCGAGAGACCCAGTACTTC
15 TRBJ2-5 many - TRBV3-2 CASSPEGIVQETQYF TGTGCCAGCAGTCCGGAGGGGATCGTCCAAGAGACCCAGTACTTC
12 TRBJ2-3 medium-sized - TRBV20-1 CSAPGDTDTQYF TGCAGTGCCCCCGGCGACACAGATACGCAGTATTTT
17 TRBJ2-6 - - TRBV5-5 CASSPLGKSAGANVLTF TGTGCCAGCAGCCCCCTCGGGAAATCCGCTGGGGCCAACGTCCTGACTTTC
14 TRBJ1-1 - - TRBV18 CASLQDGLNTEASF TGTGCCAGCTTACAGGACGGGCTGAACACTGAAGCTTCCTTT
16 TRBJ2-1 many - TRBV5-1 CASSLKTTGRLDEQFF TGCGCCAGCAGCTTAAAAACGACAGGTAGGCTGGATGAGCAGTTCTTC
14 TRBJ1-1 many - TRBV30 CAWRGSGGGTEAFF TGTGCCTGGAGAGGGTCAGGCGGCGGCACTGAAGCTTTCTTT
12 TRBJ1-1 - - TRBV2 CANGRGGEVAFF TGTGCCAATGGCCGAGGTGGGGAGGTTGCCTTCTTT
12 TRBJ2-5 - - TRBV5-5 CASSLEKETQYF TGTGCCAGCAGCTTGGAGAAGGAGACCCAGTACTTC
16 TRBJ2-7 many - TRBV4-1 CASSQDLAASSYEQYF TGCGCCAGCAGCCAAGATCTGGCGGCGAGCTCCTACGAGCAGTACTTC
14 TRBJ1-2 once - TRBV7-9 CASSIQTTGYGYTF TGTGCCAGTAGCATCCAAACAACGGGCTATGGCTACACCTTC
12 TRBJ2-5 many - TRBV6-1 CASGHIEETQYF TGTGCCAGTGGCCACATCGAAGAGACCCAGTACTTC
16 TRBJ2-1 many TRBD2 TRBV27 CASSPSGGASRNEQFF TGTGCCAGCAGCCCTAGCGGGGGAGCGTCCAGGAATGAGCAGTTCTTC
15 TRBJ2-3 - - TRBV9 CAGSVAPILPDTQYF TGTGCCGGCAGCGTAGCCCCAATCTTGCCAGATACGCAGTATTTT
14 TRBJ2-7 many - TRBV7-6 CASSLVEGAGEQYF TGTGCCAGCAGCTTAGTGGAGGGGGCGGGCGAGCAGTACTTC
13 TRBJ2-5 many - TRBV3-1 CASSSRGGETQYF TGTGCCAGCAGCTCCAGGGGTGGAGAGACCCAGTACTTC
15 TRBJ2-1 many TRBD1 TRBV19 CASSTDRGRANEQFF TGTGCCAGTAGTACCGACAGGGGGCGGGCAAATGAGCAGTTCTTC
16 TRBJ1-5 many - TRBV12-3/TRBV12-4 CASSLGGRGPGQPQHF TGTGCCAGCAGTTTAGGTGGCAGGGGCCCGGGTCAGCCCCAGCATTTT
15 TRBJ1-5 many TRBD1 TRBV12-3/TRBV12-4 CASSNRDRLNQPQHF TGTGCCAGCAGTAACCGGGACAGACTCAATCAGCCCCAGCATTTT
15 TRBJ2-2 many - TRBV6-2/TRBV6-3 CASSFGGTNTGELFF TGTGCCAGCAGCTTTGGGGGGACAAACACCGGGGAGCTGTTTTTT
13 TRBJ2-7 many - TRBV28 CASSAGHSYEQYF TGTGCCAGCAGTGCGGGACACTCTTACGAGCAGTACTTC
13 TRBJ2-1 medium-sized - TRBV6-1 CASLKDSYNEQFF TGTGCCAGCCTAAAGGACTCCTACAATGAGCAGTTCTTC
13 TRBJ2-7 many TRBD1 TRBV6-6 CASSYRTGDEQYF TGTGCCAGCAGTTACAGGACAGGGGACGAGCAGTACTTC